A selection of T cell receptor beta chains follows, all from one sample in a study of T cell responses to AZD1222 COVID-19 vaccine. Repertoires were generated with immunoSEQ multiplex PCR, while TCRdb's copy carries only in-frame clones and drops some. The sample includes approximately 170,000 clones, more than 85% of them seen just once. The sequencing used peripheral blood, collected on day 0 of AZD1222 vaccination. The receptors come from an adult in good health. The CDR3 runs from the conserved cysteine through the conserved F or W. The D gene is left open where the match is weak. Only part of the rows carry a size: once, few, many, or a class if the clone is expanded.

cdr3_length d_call j_call v_call clone_size cdr3_aa
16 TRBD2 TRBJ2-7 TRBV6-1 NA CASSEGFAGLLYEQYF
14 NA TRBJ2-5 TRBV11-2 NA CASSLEAVSETQYF
16 TRBD1 TRBJ1-1 TRBV5-1 NA CASSRGRDRVTTEAFF
14 NA TRBJ1-1 TRBV9 once CASSVGVPRAEAFF
16 TRBD1 TRBJ1-5 TRBV5-8 NA CASSYYSGTGNQPQHF
17 NA TRBJ2-7 TRBV5-6 NA CASSLTSFRGYSYEQYF
14 NA TRBJ2-7 TRBV28 NA CASSFQGGSYEQYF
12 NA TRBJ1-2 TRBV6-5 NA CASTEGPYGYTF
16 NA TRBJ1-3 TRBV3-1/TRBV3-2 NA CASSQGTAASGNTIYF
17 TRBD2 TRBJ2-7 TRBV4-1 NA CASSQGLPGLDSYEQYF
16 NA TRBJ2-7 TRBV4-1 NA CASSPEPGQRSYEQYF
11 NA TRBJ1-1 TRBV15 NA CATSRQGEAFF
13 NA TRBJ2-1 TRBV7-8 NA CASSKRRVNEQFF
13 NA TRBJ2-7 TRBV6-2/TRBV6-3 NA CASSYLGEYEQYF
14 NA TRBJ1-1 TRBV3-1/TRBV3-2 NA CASSQEIRNTEAFF
15 TRBD2 TRBJ2-7 TRBV27 NA CASSPYSAGGYEQYF
16 TRBD2 TRBJ2-7 TRBV10-2 NA CASTLSIAGALNEQYF
13 NA TRBJ1-2 TRBV9 NA CASSVGDGYGYTF
18 NA TRBJ2-5 TRBV7-5 NA CVASWFPLPLVLQETQYF
16 TRBD1 TRBJ1-1 TRBV6-5 NA CASSWDRDSPHTEAFF
16 NA TRBJ1-3 TRBV6-5 NA CASSYSWDSSGNTIYF
13 NA TRBJ1-5 TRBV18 NA CASSPGNNQPQHF
12 TRBD1 TRBJ2-4 TRBV3-1/TRBV3-2 NA CASSQGLGQGAF
14 NA TRBJ1-5 TRBV4-1 NA CASSQVVGNQPQHF
14 NA TRBJ1-6 TRBV7-9 NA CASSLATGDSPLHF
19 TRBD1 TRBJ1-2 TRBV5-1 NA CASSFGPGGSSTGGYGYTF
12 NA TRBJ1-1 TRBV18 NA CASSGGNTEAFF
14 NA TRBJ1-1 TRBV15 once CASRLGAVNTEAFF
16 TRBD2 TRBJ2-1 TRBV10-2 NA CASSESLAGGYNEQFF
15 NA TRBJ1-3 TRBV21-1 NA CASSKVKGSGNTIYF
16 NA TRBJ2-7 TRBV27 NA CASSLSRVTASYEQYF
13 NA TRBJ1-5 TRBV6-5 NA CASGPSQGRPQHF
14 NA TRBJ1-1 TRBV5-5 NA CASSLASGGAEAFF
14 NA TRBJ2-5 TRBV5-1 NA CASSLSGGQETQYF
14 NA TRBJ1-2 TRBV2 once CASSERSGTYGYTF
16 TRBD1 TRBJ1-2 TRBV5-1 NA CASSLAMDRGLYGYTF
14 NA TRBJ2-1 TRBV6-5 NA CASSYFGGRNEQFF
16 NA TRBJ1-1 TRBV5-1 NA CASSARDSRMNTEAFF
13 NA TRBJ1-5 TRBV19 few CASSLAGNQPQHF
15 TRBD1 TRBJ1-4 TRBV19 NA CASSISGQGDGKLFF
13 NA TRBJ2-1 TRBV19 NA CASSIVSGNEQFF
12 NA TRBJ1-2 TRBV29-1 few CSVDDTGYGYTF
13 NA TRBJ2-1 TRBV6-5 once CASRLALGDEQFF
15 NA TRBJ2-1 TRBV7-7 NA CASSPGPVGTGEQFF
13 NA TRBJ2-3 TRBV30 NA CAGTLRGSDTQYF